This paragraph covers one T cell receptor beta chain sequence. The antigen is unknown. Co-extracted RNA and DNA came from 20-30 mg of unsorted bulk tissue. The data are from a study of tumor-infiltrating lymphocytes in primary liver carcinoma. TCR beta cDNA was reverse-transcribed from about 500 ng of total RNA. The reaction used a constant-region primer and ProtoScript II reverse transcriptase. Three nested multiplex PCR rounds, a slightly modified ARM-PCR, produced the libraries for TCR beta. The study ran its first two PCR rounds for around 9 cycles each, using TRBV1-TRBV30 forward primers and a C-beta reverse primer. MiXCR, applied by TCRdb to the multiplex PCR reads, yields one record per CDR3 protein. The data contain 100,000 to 150,000 distinct CDR3 sequences, 55% to 75% of them singletons. Study-level findings and limits: Compared with blood, tumor repertoires held significantly more in their top 250 clones. Appearing in all five tumor regions was true of only about 7.5-25% of top clones. Reduced overlap was seen in tumor-adjacent and tumor-blood pairs versus tumor region pairs.

The V and J ends lost 6 bases and 12 bases respectively, with 21 bases between them. The germline gives CDR1 MDHEN, CDR2 SYDVKM. The CDR3 is made up of 13 amino acids. The TCR sequence derives from a woman aged 55-75 years with primary liver carcinoma and hepatitis B virus infection. Sequencing was carried out using liver tumor tissue from sampling region 3. Described subset: tumor region T3, left-lateral pole. This chain uses TRBV28 with TRBJ2-7; D perhaps matches TRBD2 (6 bases). In DNA form, the CDR3 reads TGTGCCAGCAGGCCGACTAGTCTACCCCAGAGGTACTTC. Residues: CASRPTSLPQRYF.